This passage covers 24 T cell receptor beta chains from one sample sequenced in a study of blood T cell repertoires in COVID-19 (dated by TCRdb to the early 2020s). Libraries were prepared through the immunoSEQ multiplex PCR assay. TCRdb holds this immuneACCESS table with in-frame rearrangements only. Some clones are missing; in checked studies, unresolved V genes explain under half, and the rest has no known cause. The sample table records around 200,000 clones; less than 90% of these occur just once. In total, the top ten clones hold about 4.7% of the sample. The sequencing sample was made of PBMCs or T cells enriched from blood (not recorded which). These receptors all come from a woman in her twenties or thirties who had been exposed to COVID-19.

The chain recombines TRBV19 with TRBJ2-3, with TRBD2 matching over 8 bases. The CDR3 is 13 residues long. The V and J ends lost 5 bases and 6 bases, in that order; junction bases with no gene match: 4. Germline CDR1 is LNHDA and CDR2 is SQIVND (reference sequence). The chain's CDR3 is CASSAREGDTQYF. CDR3 bases: TGTGCCAGTAGTGCCCGGGAGGGGGATACGCAGTATTTT.

The chain links TRBV7-2 to TRBJ1-2; 8 bases match TRBD1. With V trimmed by 2 bases and J by 3 bases, 8 bases remained unmatched. The CDR3 sequence is 16 residues long. Looked up from germline, CDR1 is SGHTA and CDR2 is FQGNSA. The CDR3 nucleotides read TGTGCCAGCAGCTTAAGTGGGCAGGGGGCTGACTATGGCTACACCTTC. Translating it yields CASSLSGQGADYGYTF.

J is TRBJ1-6 and V is TRBV30; D remains ambiguous. Trimming cost V 0 bases and J 0 bases, with 9 bases left between them. Per germline, CDR1 GTSNPN and CDR2 SVGIG (reference sequence). The CDR3 has 16 amino acids. CDR3 amino acids: CAWSVGKSSYNSPLHF. The CDR3 DNA follows: TGTGCCTGGAGTGTGGGCAAGAGCTCCTATAATTCACCCCTCCACTTT.

This chain uses TRBV5-8 with TRBJ2-7; no clear D. This CDR3 spans 12 amino acids. Trimming stripped 6 bases from V and 3 bases from J, with 10 bases between. Germline values: CDR1 SGHTS, CDR2 YDEGEE. The CDR3 coding sequence is TGTGCCAGCATCCCAGTCTTCTACGAGCAGTACTTC. Its protein is CASIPVFYEQYF.

As DNA, the CDR3 is TGCAGCGACAGGGTTTTCACTTATGGCTACACCTTC. This translates into CSDRVFTYGYTF. J is TRBJ1-2 and V is TRBV29-1; D might be TRBD1 (6 bases). The CDR3 has 12 residues. Between the trimmed V and J ends, which lost 7 bases and 5 bases, there was a span of 14 bases. Germline assignment: CDR1 SQVTM and CDR2 ANQGSEA.

This chain uses TRBV6-5 with TRBJ1-1; the match to TRBD1 covers 8 bases. This CDR3 contains 12 residues. J lost 6 bases, V lost 6 bases, and 3 bases had no gene match. In germline, CDR1 is MNHEY, CDR2 SVGAGI. The CDR3 DNA follows: TGTGCCAGCAGAGGACAGGGTTCTGAAGCTTTCTTT. Its translation: CASRGQGSEAFF.

V gene TRBV5-1 combines with J gene TRBJ2-7, with 11 positions matching TRBD1. Germline assignment: CDR1 SGHRS and CDR2 YFSETQ. CDR3 length: 16 amino acids. Trimming cost V 4 bases and J 2 bases; bases outside gene matches: 8. CDR3 protein: CASSLPPGQGAYEQYF. The CDR3 DNA sequence: TGCGCCAGCAGCCTACCGCCGGGACAGGGGGCCTACGAGCAGTACTTC.

This chain uses TRBV5-1 with TRBJ2-5; TRBD1 aligns across 9 bases. CDR1 and CDR2 (germline): SGHRS, YFSETQ. J lost 5 bases, V lost 0 bases, and 5 bases had no gene match. The CDR3 consists of 15 residues. The chain's CDR3 is CASSLGDRDFETQYF. The DNA of the CDR3 is TGCGCCAGCAGCTTGGGGGACAGGGACTTTGAGACCCAGTACTTC.

CDR3 sequence (DNA): TGCGCCAGCAGCTTGGGGCACAGGGATACCTACGAGCAGTACTTC. Its protein product is CASSLGHRDTYEQYF. This chain joins TRBV5-1 and TRBJ2-7; weak D call: TRBD1 (6 bases). The V and J ends lost 0 bases and 2 bases respectively, with 12 bases between them. The CDR3 runs 15 residues. The germline V gene encodes CDR1 SGHRS and CDR2 YFSETQ.

CDR3 sequence: CASSLDWRAAYNSPLHF. Written as DNA, the CDR3 is TGTGCCAGCAGCTTGGACTGGAGGGCGGCCTATAATTCACCCCTCCACTTT. V and J are TRBV5-8 and TRBJ1-6; the D is unclear. V lost 0 bases to trimming and J lost 2 bases, with 12 bases between them. The CDR3 runs 17 residues. Germline lookup yields CDR1 SGHTS and CDR2 YDEGEE.

This clone was recorded a few times. The CDR3 region is CAIRLTGGNTEAFF. CDR3 DNA sequence: TGTGCCATCAGATTGACAGGGGGCAACACTGAAGCTTTCTTT. This chain links TRBV10-3 with TRBJ1-1, with 10 positions matching TRBD1. V shed 6 bases, J shed 2 bases, and the junction held 3 bases outside the gene matches. CDR3 length: 14 amino acids. The V gene's germline CDR1 is ENHRY and CDR2 SYGVKD.

The CDR3 protein is CASSYRDSSSYEQYF. The CDR3 nucleotides read TGTGCCAGCAGTTACCGGGACTCCAGCTCCTACGAGCAGTACTTC. The V call is TRBV6-5, the J call TRBJ2-7; possible D gene TRBD2, 6 bases. Germline V gene sequence: CDR1 MNHEY, CDR2 SVGAGI. Between the trimmed V and J ends, which lost 2 bases and 0 bases, there was a span of 11 bases. The CDR3 runs 15 residues.

This clone showed up just once. The chain uses TRBV2 and TRBJ1-6, with 8 positions matching TRBD1. There are 14 residues in the CDR3. The ends lost 7 bases at V and 6 bases at J; junction bases unmatched: 5. Germline CDR1 SNHLY, CDR2 FYNNEI. CDR3 residues: CASTRTGINSPLHF. The CDR3 DNA sequence: TGTGCCAGCACCCGGACAGGGATTAATTCACCCCTCCACTTT.

This chain uses TRBV24-1 with TRBJ1-4; perhaps TRBD1 as D (5 bases). Trimming pared 7 bases from V and 8 bases from J, leaving 16 bases between. The CDR3 totals 14 residues. Germline V CDR1 and CDR2: KGHDR, SFDVKD. DNA for the CDR3: TGTGCCACCAGGGACAACTCTGCGGAAGAAAAACTGTTTTTT. Its protein product is CATRDNSAEEKLFF.

This rearrangement joins TRBV7-2 to TRBJ2-7; 8 bases map to TRBD2. CDR3 length: 15 amino acids. Germline V gives CDR1 SGHTA, CDR2 FQGNSA. J gave up 4 bases and V 6 bases, and 11 bases lay outside the gene matches. Here the CDR3 reads CASRRTGGAGYEQYF. The CDR3 DNA sequence: TGTGCCAGCAGACGCACCGGGGGGGCTGGTTACGAGCAGTACTTC.

The rearrangement uses TRBV24-1 and TRBJ2-3, with 9 bases lining up with TRBD1. CDR1 KGHDR and CDR2 SFDVKD come from the germline V gene. After removal of 1 base from V and 4 bases from J, the junction contained 5 bases not matched to a gene. The CDR3 is made up of 16 amino acids. The CDR3 bases are TGTGCCACCAGTGATTTCGGGGACAGGGCGGCAGATACGCAGTATTTT. It is translated as CATSDFGDRAADTQYF.

The rearrangement joins TRBV7-9 to TRBJ2-3; D is possibly TRBD1 (6 bases). The V gene's germline CDR1 is SEHNR and CDR2 FQNEAQ (reference sequence). The V end was cut by 4 bases, the J end by 1 base, with 12 bases between. The length of the CDR3 is 15 residues. CDR3 sequence reads: CASSSGTKGTDTQYF. CDR3 nucleotides: TGTGCCAGCAGCTCCGGGACAAAGGGCACAGATACGCAGTATTTT.

The chain has TRBV10-1 and TRBJ1-2; unclear D gene. Germline V gene lookup returns CDR1 WNHNN and CDR2 SYGVQD (reference sequence). The CDR3 totals 13 residues. The V end lost 5 bases, the J end lost 2 bases, and 9 bases lay between the germline ends. The CDR3 bases are TGCGCCAGCAGTAAATCAGCGAACTATGGCTACACCTTC. It is translated as CASSKSANYGYTF.

The chain carries TRBV7-6 and TRBJ2-7; 8 nucleotides line up with TRBD2. The CDR3 contains 15 residues. Losses at the gene ends were 5 bases for V and 3 bases for J; bases not matched to a gene: 9. Germline V gene lookup returns CDR1 SGHVS and CDR2 FNYEAQ. Written as DNA, the CDR3 is TGTGCCAGCAGCGCGGGAGGCGGTGCCTACTACGAGCAGTACTTC. It yields the protein CASSAGGGAYYEQYF.

The chain links TRBV21-1 to TRBJ1-1; the DNA was not used to check the table's D call, TRBD1. TRBV21-1 is an annotated pseudogene. The CDR3 totals 18 residues. CDR3 residues: CASSKPGGQGEKRTEAFF. CDR3 in DNA: TGTGCCAGCAGCAAACCGGGAGGACAGGGTGAAAAACGCACTGAAGCTTTCTTT.

V gene TRBV19 combines with J gene TRBJ2-7, with a tentative D call TRBD2 (6 bases). This CDR3 contains 13 residues. Deletions cut 3 bases from V and 2 bases from J, with 8 bases between. Looked up from germline, CDR1 is LNHDA and CDR2 is SQIVND (reference sequence). The CDR3 protein is CASSISGAYEQYF. The CDR3 DNA follows: TGTGCCAGTAGTATTAGCGGCGCCTACGAGCAGTACTTC.

V and J are TRBV19 and TRBJ1-1; 8 bases agree with TRBD1. J was trimmed by 11 bases and V by 5 bases; bases with no gene match: 10. In germline, CDR1 is LNHDA, CDR2 SQIVND (reference sequence). The CDR3 length is 13 residues. The CDR3: CASSVTGTGGAFF. The CDR3 DNA follows: TGTGCCAGTAGTGTAACCGGGACAGGTGGGGCTTTCTTT.

V usage is TRBV15 and J usage is TRBJ1-3, with D perhaps TRBD1 (5 bases). Germline assignment: CDR1 LNHNV and CDR2 YYDKDF (reference sequence). The V end was cut by 0 bases, the J end by 0 bases, with 9 bases between. The CDR3 covers 16 residues. CDR3 coding DNA: TGTGCCACCAGCAGAGAGGGGGGGACCTCTGGAAACACCATATATTTT. Protein product: CATSREGGTSGNTIYF.

The chain carries TRBV11-3 and TRBJ1-2; 8 nucleotides agree with TRBD1. Germline V gene lookup returns CDR1 SGHNT and CDR2 YENEEA. The ends lost 4 bases at V and 2 bases at J; junction bases unmatched: 3. The CDR3 runs to 14 residues. The CDR3 here is CASSSGGENYGYTF. The CDR3, as DNA: TGTGCCAGCAGCTCAGGGGGCGAGAACTATGGCTACACCTTC. Using reference TRBV11-3 and TRBJ1-2 for the parts outside the CDR3, the full variable domain is EAGVVQSPRYKIIEKKQPVAFWCNPISGHNTLYWYLQNLGQGPELLIRYENEEAVDDSQLPKDRFSAERLKGVDSTLKIQPAELGDSAVYLCASSSGGENYGYTFGSGTRLTVV.